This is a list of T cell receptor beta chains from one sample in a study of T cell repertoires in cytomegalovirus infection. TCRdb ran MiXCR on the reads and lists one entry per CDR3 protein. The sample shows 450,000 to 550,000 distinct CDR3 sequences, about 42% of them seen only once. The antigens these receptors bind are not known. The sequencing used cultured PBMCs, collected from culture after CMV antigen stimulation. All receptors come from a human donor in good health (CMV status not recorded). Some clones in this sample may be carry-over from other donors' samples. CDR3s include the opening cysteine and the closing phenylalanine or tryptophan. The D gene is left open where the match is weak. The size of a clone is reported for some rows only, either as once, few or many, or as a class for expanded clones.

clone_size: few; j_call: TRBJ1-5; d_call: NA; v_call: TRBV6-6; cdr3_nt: TGTGCCAGCAGTTACGCCGGGACTCCCCAGGCGAATCAGCCCCAGCATTTT; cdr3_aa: CASSYAGTPQANQPQHF
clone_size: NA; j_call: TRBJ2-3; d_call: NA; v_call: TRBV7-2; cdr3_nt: TGTGCCAGCACTAGACAGCAGGGATATAGCACAGATACGCAGTATTTT; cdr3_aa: CASTRQQGYSTDTQYF
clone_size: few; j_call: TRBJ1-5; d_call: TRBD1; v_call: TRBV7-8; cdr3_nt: TGTGCCAGCAGCGCCTTACAGGGGCCGAGTCAGCCCCAGCATTTT; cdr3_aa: CASSALQGPSQPQHF
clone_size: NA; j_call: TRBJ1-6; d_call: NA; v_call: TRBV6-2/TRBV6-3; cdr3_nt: TGTGCCAGCAGCTTGGGGCCCGATTCACCCCTCCACTTT; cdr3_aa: CASSLGPDSPLHF
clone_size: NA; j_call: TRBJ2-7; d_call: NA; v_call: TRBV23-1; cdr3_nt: TGCGCCAGCAGACGCTTTAGCAGGGACTCCTACGAGCAGTACTTC; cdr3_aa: CASRRFSRDSYEQYF
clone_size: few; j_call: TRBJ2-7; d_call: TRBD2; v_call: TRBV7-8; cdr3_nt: TGTGCCAGCAGCGCCTTGACTAGCGGGAGCGACGAGCAGTACTTC; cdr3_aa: CASSALTSGSDEQYF
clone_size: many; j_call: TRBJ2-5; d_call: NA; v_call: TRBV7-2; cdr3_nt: TGTGCCAGCAGCTTAGTGGCCCAAGAGACCCAGTACTTC; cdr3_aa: CASSLVAQETQYF
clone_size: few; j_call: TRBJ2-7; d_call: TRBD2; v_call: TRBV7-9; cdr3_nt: TGTGCCAGCAGCTTCAGCGCTAGCGGCTCCTACGAGCAGTACTTC; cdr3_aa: CASSFSASGSYEQYF
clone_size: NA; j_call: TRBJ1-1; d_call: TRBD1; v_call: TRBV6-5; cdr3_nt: TGTGCCAGCAGCGACTACAGGGGAAGGGCTGAAGCTTTCTTT; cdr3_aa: CASSDYRGRAEAFF
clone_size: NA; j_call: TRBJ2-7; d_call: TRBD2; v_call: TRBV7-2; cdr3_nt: TGTGCCAGCAGCCGAGATAGCGGGGGGACCTACGAGCAGTACTTC; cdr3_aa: CASSRDSGGTYEQYF
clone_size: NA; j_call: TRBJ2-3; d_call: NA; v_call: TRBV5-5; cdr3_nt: TGTGCCAGCAGCTTGGCCTTCGATACGCAGTATTTT; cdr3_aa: CASSLAFDTQYF
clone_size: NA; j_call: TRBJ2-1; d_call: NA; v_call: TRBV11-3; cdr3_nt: TGTGCCAGCAGCTTAGATATCAGCTCCTACAATGAGCAGTTCTTC; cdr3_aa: CASSLDISSYNEQFF
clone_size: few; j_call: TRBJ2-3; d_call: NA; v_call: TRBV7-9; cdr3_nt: TGTGCCACTTCGGCCGATACGCAGTATTTT; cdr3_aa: CATSADTQYF
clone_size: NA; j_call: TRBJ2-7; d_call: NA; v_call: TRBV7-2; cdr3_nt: TGTGCCAGCAGCGGATTGGGGGGCGCTGGGGAGCAGTACTTC; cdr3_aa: CASSGLGGAGEQYF
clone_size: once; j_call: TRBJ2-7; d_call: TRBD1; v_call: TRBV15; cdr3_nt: TGTGCCACCAGCCCCAGGAGGACAGGGGTCTCCGAGCAGTACTTC; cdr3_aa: CATSPRRTGVSEQYF
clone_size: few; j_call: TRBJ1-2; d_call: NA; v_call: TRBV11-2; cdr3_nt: TGTGCCAGCAGCTTTGGGGGTACCGTCGGGTATGGCTACACCTTC; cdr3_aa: CASSFGGTVGYGYTF
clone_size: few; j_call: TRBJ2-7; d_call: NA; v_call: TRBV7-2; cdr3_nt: TGTGCCAGCAGCTTAGCAGATTGGGTCGAGCAGTACTTC; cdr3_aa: CASSLADWVEQYF
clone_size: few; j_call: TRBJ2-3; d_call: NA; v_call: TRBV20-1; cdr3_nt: TGCAGTGCTAGAGGCAGGGGCGGCACAGATACGCAGTATTTT; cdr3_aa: CSARGRGGTDTQYF
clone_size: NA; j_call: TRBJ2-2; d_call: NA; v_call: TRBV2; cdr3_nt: TGTGCCAGCAGCCGGGTGTCCGCGAACACCGGGGAGCTGTTTTTT; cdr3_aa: CASSRVSANTGELFF
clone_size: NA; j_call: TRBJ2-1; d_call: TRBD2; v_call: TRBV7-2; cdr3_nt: TGTGCCAGCAGTCGGGGGGGTTTGGAGCAGTTCTTC; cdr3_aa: CASSRGGLEQFF
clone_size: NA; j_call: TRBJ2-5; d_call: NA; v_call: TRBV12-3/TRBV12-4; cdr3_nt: TGTGCCAGCAGTTTCCTCCCCTCGACCAGACCTGGAGAGACCCAGTACTTC; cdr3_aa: CASSFLPSTRPGETQYF
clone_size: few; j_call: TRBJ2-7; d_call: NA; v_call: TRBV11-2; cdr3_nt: TGTGCCAGCAGCTTAGGCGTAACCCGGGACCACCATTCAGAGCAGTACTTC; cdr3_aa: CASSLGVTRDHHSEQYF
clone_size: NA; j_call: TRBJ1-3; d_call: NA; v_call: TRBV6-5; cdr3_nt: TGTGCCAGCAGTTACTCAGGGGACCCTGGAAACACCATATATTTT; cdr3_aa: CASSYSGDPGNTIYF
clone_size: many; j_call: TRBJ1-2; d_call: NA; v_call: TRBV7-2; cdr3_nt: TGTGCCAGCACCCTTCAGGGAGGTTATGGCTACACCTTC; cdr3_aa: CASTLQGGYGYTF
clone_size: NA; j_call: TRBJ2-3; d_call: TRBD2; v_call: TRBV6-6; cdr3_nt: TGTGCCAGCAGTTACTCGACTAGCGGGTTCACAGATACGCAGTATTTT; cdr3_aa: CASSYSTSGFTDTQYF